These 9 T cell receptor beta chains share one sample of origin, sequenced in a study of shared clonotypes between healthy human individuals. In the naive CD8 group, cells lacked CD45RO and were positively selected for CCR7, so terminally differentiated effector memory CD45RA+ cells were left out. Libraries were prepared by immunoSEQ multiplex PCR; TCRdb keeps only in-frame clonotypes and omits some of them. Of around 2,000,000 clones in the sample, over 85% are singletons; the top ten hold 1% to 1.3%. Material: naive CD8+ T cells sorted from blood. The receptors derive from a man in his late teens or twenties in good health.

The chain is built from TRBV10-1 and TRBJ2-2; D call uncertain. This CDR3 is 13 amino acids long. Trimming took 6 bases from V and 1 from J, leaving 6 bases between them. Germline V gene data show CDR1 as WNHNN and CDR2 as SYGVQD (reference sequence). The CDR3 region has the DNA TGCGCCAGCAGAGGCTTGAACACCGGGGAGCTGTTTTTT. It translates to CASRGLNTGELFF.

This chain uses TRBV13 with TRBJ1-2; D perhaps matches TRBD1 (6 bases). Trimming left V 4 bases short and J 2 bases short, with 11 bases between. The CDR3 extends over 14 amino acids. Germline loops: CDR1 PRHDT, CDR2 FYEKMQ (reference sequence). The DNA for the CDR3 is TGTGCCAGCAGCTCCGGGACAAGCAACTATGGCTACACCTTC. Amino acids: CASSSGTSNYGYTF.

The rearrangement uses TRBV30 and TRBJ2-3; D is unresolved. The CDR3 loop spans 13 amino acids. V was pared by 4 bases and J by 1 base, with 9 bases between. Germline CDR1 is GTSNPN and CDR2 is SVGIG (reference sequence). The CDR3 region is CAWTEYRTDTQYF. CDR3 nucleotide sequence: TGTGCCTGGACAGAATACCGCACAGATACGCAGTATTTT.

A note on this clone: Other DNA sequences of this sample code for an identical CDR3. CDR3 in DNA: TGTGCCAGCAGCCCATTGGCGGGAGGACCCACAGATACGCAGTATTTT. Translating it yields CASSPLAGGPTDTQYF. This chain links TRBV27 with TRBJ2-3; 8 bases are a match to TRBD2. Trimming at V came to 6 bases and at J to 2 bases, leaving 10 bases not matched to a gene. Germline CDR1 is MNHEY and CDR2 is SMNVEV (reference sequence). This CDR3 comprises 16 residues.

This chain uses TRBV11-1 with TRBJ2-7; 9 positions agree with TRBD1. The V and J ends lost 3 bases and 2 bases, in that order; junction bases with no gene match: 5. CDR3 length: 15 amino acids. The germline gives CDR1 SGHAT, CDR2 FQDESV (reference sequence). CDR3 region: CASSFSGQGTYEQYF. DNA of the CDR3: TGTGCCAGCAGCTTCTCTGGACAGGGGACCTACGAGCAGTACTTC. Full variable domain (outside the CDR3, taken from reference TRBV11-1 and TRBJ2-7): EAEVAQSPRYKITEKSQAVAFWCDPISGHATLYWYRQILGQGPELLVQFQDESVVDDSQLPKDRFSAERLKGVDSTLKIQPAELGDSAMYLCASSFSGQGTYEQYFGPGTRLTVT.

Note on this clone: This CDR3 is also generated by other DNA sequences in the sample. This sequence joins TRBV5-1 and TRBJ2-7; 10 nucleotides line up with TRBD1. Losses at the gene ends were 4 bases for V and 4 bases for J; bases not matched to a gene: 5. Germline CDR1 is SGHRS and CDR2 is YFSETQ. The CDR3 consists of 14 residues. In DNA form, the CDR3 reads TGCGCCAGCAGCATCGGACAGGGGGGGTACGAGCAGTACTTC. This translates into CASSIGQGGYEQYF.

V is TRBV19 and J is TRBJ1-2, with 7 bases that match TRBD1. V lost 3 bases to trimming and J lost 6 bases; unmatched junction nucleotides: 4. Germline V lookup: CDR1 LNHDA, CDR2 SQIVND (reference sequence). This CDR3 has 13 amino acids. The CDR3 is CASSMTGTNGYTF. In DNA, the CDR3 is TGTGCCAGTAGTATGACAGGGACAAATGGCTACACCTTC.

The chain joins TRBV2 to TRBJ2-7, with no clear D. Germline assignment: CDR1 SNHLY and CDR2 FYNNEI. The V gene lost 5 bases and the J gene lost 2 bases, with 16 bases spanning the gap. The CDR3 contains 15 residues. CDR3 region: CASSWQSERTYEQYF. As DNA, the CDR3 is TGTGCCAGCAGTTGGCAGTCAGAACGAACCTACGAGCAGTACTTC.

CDR3 loop: CASSEPDRNNEQFF. DNA of the CDR3: TGTGCCAGCAGCGAACCTGACCGCAACAATGAGCAGTTCTTC. V gene TRBV6-6 combines with J gene TRBJ2-1; D unresolved. The V gene lost 6 bases and the J gene lost 5 bases, with 14 bases spanning the gap. This CDR3 is built from 14 residues. Looked up from germline, CDR1 is MNHNY and CDR2 is SVGAGI (reference sequence).